These T cell receptor beta chains were read from a single sample in a study of T cell responses to AZD1222 COVID-19 vaccine. Profiled with immunoSEQ multiplex PCR; TCRdb holds only in-frame clones, not every one. The table shows fewer than 100,000 clones, with about 81% occurring only once. The sample in question was peripheral blood, obtained 28 days after the second AZD1222 dose. Receptors originate from an adult who received the AZD1222 COVID-19 vaccine. Both conserved end residues are part of each CDR3.

CDR3 protein: CASKGSDSYNEQFF; J gene: TRBJ2-1; V gene: TRBV19
CDR3 protein: CASSLVTQSSYEQYF; J gene: TRBJ2-7; V gene: TRBV5-1
CDR3 protein: CASTAEMGYGYTF; J gene: TRBJ1-2; V gene: TRBV4-3
CDR3 protein: CASSQRDGDYGYTF; J gene: TRBJ1-2; V gene: TRBV4-1
CDR3 protein: CASSRGFYGYTF; J gene: TRBJ1-2; V gene: TRBV27
CDR3 protein: CASSPRLLRGTGELFF; J gene: TRBJ2-2; V gene: TRBV11-2
CDR3 protein: CASSSGGRVYEQFF; J gene: TRBJ2-1; V gene: TRBV6-2/TRBV6-3
CDR3 protein: CASSEEGAYGYTF; J gene: TRBJ1-2; V gene: TRBV6-1
CDR3 protein: CAWSVAVGDTIYF; J gene: TRBJ1-3; V gene: TRBV30
CDR3 protein: CASSPRQGRNSPLHF; J gene: TRBJ1-6; V gene: TRBV7-2
CDR3 protein: CATSDFVEESIANYGYTF; J gene: TRBJ1-2; V gene: TRBV24-1
CDR3 protein: CASSLGPGQGPISYEQYF; J gene: TRBJ2-7; V gene: TRBV7-2
CDR3 protein: CASSSPDSANYGYTF; J gene: TRBJ1-2; V gene: TRBV6-6
CDR3 protein: CASSSRSGGTYNEQFF; J gene: TRBJ2-1; V gene: TRBV11-3
CDR3 protein: CASSIGTEGRYGYTF; J gene: TRBJ1-2; V gene: TRBV19
CDR3 protein: CASSLMASGEQYF; J gene: TRBJ2-7; V gene: TRBV4-3
CDR3 protein: CASGDVLFRGYTF; J gene: TRBJ1-2; V gene: TRBV27
CDR3 protein: CASSPVPGNTIYF; J gene: TRBJ1-3; V gene: TRBV19
CDR3 protein: CASSPSQGVSEQFF; J gene: TRBJ2-1; V gene: TRBV18
CDR3 protein: CASSLVDSRNTEAFF; J gene: TRBJ1-1; V gene: TRBV7-2